This T cell receptor (beta chain) was sequenced in a study of CD8+CD57+ T cells in acquired aplastic anemia. The overall study: DNA from sorted CD4+ and CD8+ cells averaged about 3.2 ug. Study-wide results and caveats: Sharing between patients and controls was observed for around 30 CD8+ CDR3 sequences.

This clonotype was seen at least ten times. What it binds is unknown. Using genomic DNA as the template, TCR beta VDJ and CDR3 profiling was carried out. TCRdb independently ran MiXCR on the reads; one entry per CDR3 protein. The sample carries 180,000 or so distinct CDR3 sequences, 55% to 65% recorded once. Sequenced patients had shown CD8+CD57+ cell expansion by flow cytometry. With no exception, the patients had severe acquired aplastic anemia. The CDR3 is 15 residues long. Trimming pared 0 bases from V and 1 base from J, leaving 9 bases between. The germline V gene has CDR1 SGHVS and CDR2 FQNEAQ. Sequenced material: sorted CD4+, CD8+, or CD8+CD57+ T cells (not recorded which) from PBMCs. The chain uses TRBV7-8 and TRBJ1-1; maybe TRBD1 (6 bases). This clonotype was sampled from a human donor with aplastic anemia. The CDR3 region has the DNA TGTGCCAGCAGCTTAGCGCCGGGACAGAACACTGAAGCTTTCTTT. The encoded protein is CASSLAPGQNTEAFF.